This T cell receptor (beta chain) emerged from a study of regulatory T cells in long-lasting Graves disease (TCRdb year 2021). With respect to the entire study: Antithyroid drugs had been taken for less than 3 months by newly diagnosed Graves' disease patients. Peripheral blood TCR sequencing and RNA sequencing compared persistent Graves' disease patients with newly diagnosed Graves' disease patients. A total of roughly 33 samples were covered by TCR sequencing, comprising approximately 13 persistent and 20 or so newly diagnosed Graves' disease patients. The study was registered as a clinical trial and conducted in China. Points the paper makes about the study in general: Lower TCR Shannon entropy and fewer highly expanded clones were observed in persistent Graves' disease patients than in newly diagnosed patients, which suggested clonal expansion. Preferential use of TRBV28, TRBJ1-2 and TRBJ2-5 was observed in persistent disease, whereas TRBV20-1 and TRBJ2-1 were favored in newly diagnosed disease. Sequencing and analysis were limited to the TCR beta chain. Only peripheral blood was studied, because thyroid tissue, the primary lesion, was inaccessible. Persistent patients shared more public clonotypes among themselves (around 3,000) than newly diagnosed patients did (more than 950). As a limitation, the authors acknowledged that the small sample size may reduce accuracy.

The table lists this clonotype with a few counts. Its antigen target is currently unknown. Per-nucleotide qualities are absent, and no much larger clonotype sits a single base away. The method behind the library was multiplex PCR. Sequenced on an Illumina HiSeq 4000. TCR beta libraries were built with iRepertoire HTBI primers and Arm-PCR amplification of CDR3 regions. PCR products were gel purified before sequencing. The paper's data handling went like this. Gene usage analysis of CDR3 amino acid clonotypes used the 62 TRBV and more than 13 TRBJ segments found across samples. COPE and FqMerger were used to merge the filtered high-quality paired reads into contigs. BLAST was used to align contigs to the IMGT TRBV, TRBD and TRBJ reference genes, and CDR3 was defined following IMGT. Highly expanded clones were defined as clonotypes with a frequency above 0.1%. Shannon entropy was used to measure repertoire diversity, and the Gini coefficient was used to measure V-J evenness. Public clonotypes were defined as clonotypes shared by more than one individual. TCRdb passed the public sequencing reads through fastp at Q25 and MiXCR, retaining productive beta sequences. Each entry merges the rows of one CDR3 protein and shows their most common DNA and genes. TCRdb's processing, not the authors', yielded these V and J calls. This sample holds 420,000 or so distinct CDR3 sequences; over 15% were observed only once. Approximately 22% of the sample rests with the top ten.

V drops 8 bases and J drops 2 bases, leaving 10 bases in between. The CDR3 has 13 amino acids, counting the end cysteine and phenylalanine. CDR3 DNA only is kept here, 39 bases in frame from base 1. The sample's time point label, in plain terms: newly diagnosed GD, antithyroid drugs for less than 3 months. For both TCR sequencing and RNA sequencing, RNA was extracted from PBMCs in TRIzol. The diagnosis of Graves' disease was made according to American Thyroid Association guidelines. The patients came from an endocrinology department in Xi'an, China. Each patient gave roughly 8.4 milliliters of peripheral blood, collected in an EDTA anticoagulant tube. PBMCs were isolated by Ficoll Paque Plus density gradient separation without further T cell sorting. RNA quality was checked with an Agilent 2100 Bioanalyzer and agarose gel, and concentration with a NanoDrop 2000. These data were likewise used in another study, on T cells in Graves' hyperthyroidism and ophthalmopathy. Reported in the second study: Graves' hyperthyroidism was defined as stable when no progression to ophthalmopathy occurred over 18 months of follow-up. Hyperthyroidism patients were newly diagnosed, with disease duration under 2 months, and aged 18 to 65 years. Exclusion was applied to patients with uncontrolled infections, other autoimmune diseases, pregnancy or lactation. Clinical symptoms, serum thyroxine and TRAb, thyroid ultrasound, and orbital computed tomography formed the basis for the diagnoses. The TCR CDR3 was subjected to a first round of RT-PCR using the HTBI primer set and the Qiagen OneStep RT-PCR kit. Most expanded thyroid clonotypes (frequency above 0.001) were also detected in blood, a finding suggesting that blood repertoires may reflect thyroid immune responses. Ophthalmopathy was separated from stable hyperthyroidism by a 13 V-J signature model, with over 85% sensitivity and about 81% specificity obtained in cross-validation and 80%/75% obtained in testing. In validation, the model predicted progression to ophthalmopathy with 65% to 71% sensitivity and roughly 75% specificity, a median of around 6.6 months before onset. To identify distinguishing TCR V-J signatures, a discovery cohort of about 100 patients was used, comprising approximately 40 with Graves' ophthalmopathy and approximately 57 with stable Graves' hyperthyroidism. Prospective prediction of ophthalmopathy was tested in an independent validation cohort of 18 to 20 hyperthyroidism patients and some 17 patients who later progressed to ophthalmopathy. For training and testing, the 95 to 100 patients in the discovery cohort were randomly divided in a 7:3 ratio. In about 6 Graves' hyperthyroidism patients, the study also compared T-cell repertoires from thyroid tissue with T-cell repertoires from blood. Following sampling, methimazole starting at 30 mg daily was given to hyperthyroidism patients, and high-dose intravenous methylprednisolone was given to ophthalmopathy patients. The libraries were constructed in a second round of multiplex PCR and then size-selected and purified. Libraries were sequenced paired-end with 100 bp reads on an Illumina HiSeq2000. SOAPnuke was used to process the raw data, with reads discarded if the reads contained adapters or uncalled bases, had a mean Phred below 15, or lacked an exact constant-primer or identifier match. High-quality paired reads were merged with COPE v1.2.5, and unique nucleotide sequences were defined as clonotypes. Clonotypes were aligned to IMGT TRBV, TRBD and TRBJ reference segments using MiTCR v1.1. Only V-J combinations with frequency above 0.0001, covering 99% to 99.2% of repertoires, were analysed. The TCS score was defined as the ratio of F50 (clonal expansion) to E x V (chaos), calculated using BLOSUM62-based TCRdist between CDR3 peptides within each V-J. Welch's t-statistics and random forest reduced 514 V-J features to some 14, which were used in a naive Bayes classifier (R e1071). No statistical method was used to set the sample size in advance, and investigators knew the group allocation. According to the paper, TCR Vbeta CDR3 sequencing was carried out on 120 to 150 peripheral blood samples, which came from approximately 41 ophthalmopathy, approximately 72 hyperthyroidism and about 17 progressor patients.

The receptor was derived from a woman aged 18-29 years with Graves disease. Donor details come from another sample of the same person, matched by shared clones. The receptor chain draws on TRBV12-3 or TRBV12-4 and TRBJ1-5, with an unclear D gene assignment. This material consisted of peripheral blood mononuclear cells (PBMCs), taken at new diagnosis, from a patient treated with antithyroid drugs. The sequenced DNA: TGTGCCAGCCGTCGGGGTGGCAATCAGCCCCAGCATTTT. Protein translation: CASRRGGNQPQHF.